This TCR beta chain originates from a study of blood T cells in healthy people across ages. Germline loops: CDR1 SGHRS, CDR2 YFSETQ. There are 13 residues in the CDR3. In this sample, this clonotype turned up many times. A read error may account for a junction end that differs from germline. A sample-barcoded 5' primer and a J-beta primer mix were used in a second PCR of roughly 7 to 11 cycles. TCRdb reprocessed the 5' RACE reads via MiXCR and lists one record per CDR3 protein. Of some 1.4 million distinct CDR3 sequences in the sample, 42% were seen once. This TCR was recovered from a woman younger than 35 in good health. The specimen was blood. The V call is TRBV5-1, the J call TRBJ1-1; a possible D gene is TRBD1 (5 bases). This CDR3 is CASSLDRGTEAFF. The CDR3 DNA reads as TGTGCCAGCAGTTTAGATCGGGGGACTGAAGCTTTCTTT. Using reference TRBV5-1 and TRBJ1-1 for the parts outside the CDR3, the full variable domain is KAGVTQTPRYLIKTRGQQVTLSCSPISGHRSVSWYQQTPGQGLQFLFEYFSETQRNKGNFPGRFSGRQFSNSRSEMNVSTLELGDSALYLCASSLDRGTEAFFGQGTRLTVV.